The 11 T cell receptor beta chains below were found in one sample sequenced in a study of T-cell memory formation after mild COVID-19. A single record per CDR3 protein comes from TCRdb applying MiXCR to the 5' RACE reads. The top ten hold 2% to 2.5% of the sample, which has about 180,000 distinct CDR3 sequences, around 15% seen once. The sequencing input was PBMCs or a T cell subset sorted from them (not recorded which). The receptors come from an adult woman who had mild COVID-19 (a few samples of this study predate the infection). Cell type and time point are not known.

There are a few counts of this clonotype. V is TRBV24-1 and J is TRBJ2-1; TRBD2 aligns across 13 bases. The CDR3 contains 17 residues. CDR1 and CDR2 (germline): KGHDR, SFDVKD. The trim removed 3 bases at V and 5 bases at J, leaving 6 bases unmatched. CDR3 bases: TGTGCCACCAGTGATCGGACTAGCGGGAGTCAGCACAATGAGCAGTTCTTC. As protein: CATSDRTSGSQHNEQFF.

V is TRBV20-1 and J is TRBJ2-3; 8 bases align to TRBD2. Germline assignment: CDR1 DFQATT and CDR2 SNEGSKA (reference sequence). The CDR3 is 16 residues long. V was pared by 1 base and J by 6 bases, with 12 bases of the junction left unmatched. The CDR3 DNA reads as TGCAGTGCTAGAGGTGCGGGAGGCGCCCCTGACGATACGCAGTATTTT. Protein product: CSARGAGGAPDDTQYF.

This clonotype came up many times. The CDR3 sequence is CSAIWRPGYSNQPQHF. The CDR3 DNA follows: TGCAGTGCTATATGGCGGCCTGGATATAGCAATCAGCCCCAGCATTTT. This rearrangement joins TRBV20-1 to TRBJ1-5; D is unclear. V shed 4 bases and J shed 0 bases, with 16 bases lying between them. The CDR3 covers 16 residues. CDR1 and CDR2 from the germline V gene are DFQATT and SNEGSKA (reference sequence).

In this sample, this clonotype turned up many times. CDR3 amino acids: CASSLVTGQETQYF. As DNA, the CDR3 is TGCGCCAGCAGCTTGGTAACAGGCCAAGAGACCCAGTACTTC. The chain links TRBV5-1 to TRBJ2-5; possible D gene TRBD1, 5 bases. The CDR3 sequence is 14 residues long. Looked up from germline, CDR1 is SGHRS and CDR2 is YFSETQ. The V end was cut by 0 bases, the J end by 1 base, with 7 bases between.

This clonotype was found a few times. This chain uses TRBV5-1 with TRBJ2-1, with 7 bases that match TRBD2. This CDR3 contains 15 residues. CDR1 and CDR2 (germline): SGHRS, YFSETQ. The ends lost 3 bases at V and 8 bases at J; junction bases unmatched: 11. The CDR3 here is CASSSLRGDRDEQFF. In DNA, the CDR3 is TGCGCCAGCAGCTCACTTCGGGGGGACCGGGATGAGCAGTTCTTC.

This clonotype was picked up a small number of times. The V gene is TRBV18, the J gene TRBJ2-1; 8 bases line up with TRBD2. This CDR3 comprises 15 residues. V shed 2 bases, J shed 8 bases, and the junction held 8 bases outside the gene matches. Germline V gene lookup returns CDR1 KGHSH and CDR2 LQKENI. The CDR3 is CASSPVGRASYEQFF. The CDR3, as DNA: TGTGCCAGCTCACCAGTCGGGAGGGCCTCGTATGAGCAGTTCTTC.

The chain couples TRBV23-1 to TRBJ2-2; maybe TRBD2 (5 bases). TRBV23-1 is an ORF, and what it does is uncertain. This CDR3 has 19 amino acids. V gave up 7 bases and J gave up 0 bases, with 24 bases separating them. CDR3 coding DNA: TGCGCCAGCACCGCCGCTCCGAGGGTCGGCAGACCGAACACCGGGGAGCTGTTTTTT. It yields the protein CASTAAPRVGRPNTGELFF.

This clonotype was detected only a few times. The chain joins TRBV20-1 to TRBJ2-1, with 10 bases that match TRBD1. This CDR3 spans 15 amino acids. V dropped 3 bases and J dropped 7; count of bases not matched to a gene: 9. The V gene's germline CDR1 is DFQATT and CDR2 SNEGSKA (reference sequence). CDR3 nucleotide sequence: TGCAGTGCTAGTAGAAGGGACAGGGGAGGAAATGAGCAGTTCTTC. Residues: CSASRRDRGGNEQFF.

The chain joins TRBV4-1 to TRBJ2-1, with 8 bases that match TRBD2. This CDR3 is built from 17 residues. Looked up from germline, CDR1 is MGHRA and CDR2 is YSYEKL. Trimming at V came to 0 bases and at J to 6 bases, leaving 10 bases not matched to a gene. The CDR3 DNA follows: TGCGCCAGCAGCCAAGACCCCGGGACTAGGGTTCCCAATGAGCAGTTCTTC. It specifies CASSQDPGTRVPNEQFF.

The rearrangement links TRBV29-1 to TRBJ2-2; the D gene is possibly TRBD1 (7 bases). V gave up 4 bases and J gave up 0 bases, with 15 bases separating them. Germline values: CDR1 SQVTM, CDR2 ANQGSEA. The CDR3 length is 16 residues. The CDR3 here is CSVGGGTATNTGELFF. DNA of the CDR3: TGCAGCGTTGGGGGCGGGACAGCTACGAACACCGGGGAGCTGTTTTTT.

In this sample, this clonotype turned up a few times. The genes are TRBV18 and TRBJ2-5, with TRBD2 matching over 10 bases. The CDR3 loop spans 16 amino acids. Germline trimming cut 5 bases from V and 4 bases from J; bases unmatched to any gene: 10. CDR1 and CDR2 from the germline V gene are KGHSH and LQKENI. CDR3 in DNA: TGTGCCAGCTCAGAAAAAATAGCGGGAGGAGGAGAGACCCAGTACTTC. It specifies CASSEKIAGGGETQYF.